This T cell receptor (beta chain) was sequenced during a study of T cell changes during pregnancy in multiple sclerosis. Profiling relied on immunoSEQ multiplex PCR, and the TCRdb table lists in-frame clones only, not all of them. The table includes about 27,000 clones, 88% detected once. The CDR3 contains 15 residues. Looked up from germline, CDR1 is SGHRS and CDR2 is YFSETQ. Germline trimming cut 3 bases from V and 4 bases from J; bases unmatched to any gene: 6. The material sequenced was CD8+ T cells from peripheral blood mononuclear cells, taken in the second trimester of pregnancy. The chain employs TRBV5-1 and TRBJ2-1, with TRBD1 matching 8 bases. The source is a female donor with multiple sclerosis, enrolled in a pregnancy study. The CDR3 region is CASSSRQGRYNEQFF. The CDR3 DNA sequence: TGCGCCAGCAGCTCCCGACAGGGGAGATACAATGAGCAGTTCTTC.